Each of the 24 T cell receptor beta chains below was sequenced from the same sample in a study of blood T cell repertoires in COVID-19. Assay: immunoSEQ multiplex PCR; the TCRdb copy retains only in-frame clones and omits some. The sample consists of about 230,000 clones, roughly 83% of them appearing once. Sequenced sample: peripheral blood. Every receptor here comes from a woman in her 70s with active or convalescent COVID-19.

The chain uses TRBV19 and TRBJ1-3; 7 bases align to TRBD1. Germline assignment: CDR1 LNHDA and CDR2 SQIVND (reference sequence). V trimming: 5 bases; J trimming: 2 bases; junction bases outside the gene matches: 6. The CDR3 extends over 15 amino acids. The CDR3 spells CASSGTVYTGNTIYF. The CDR3 nucleotides are TGTGCCAGTAGTGGGACAGTCTACACTGGAAACACCATATATTTT.

J is TRBJ2-7 and V is TRBV5-1; 7 bases are a match to TRBD2. The germline V gene encodes CDR1 SGHRS and CDR2 YFSETQ. V trimming: 4 bases; J trimming: 2 bases; junction bases outside the gene matches: 9. CDR3 length: 15 amino acids. Here the CDR3 reads CASSPVLADTYEQYF. The CDR3 region has the DNA TGCGCCAGCAGCCCGGTCCTAGCGGATACCTACGAGCAGTACTTC.

V and J are TRBV4-1 and TRBJ2-7, with 9 bases identical to TRBD2. This CDR3 spans 18 amino acids. CDR1 is MGHRA, CDR2 YSYEKL, per germline. V lost 2 bases, J lost 0 bases, and 11 bases stayed unmatched. The CDR3 bases are TGCGCCAGCAGCCAATTCCCGGGACTAGCTTTAGGCTCCTACGAGCAGTACTTC. Its protein product is CASSQFPGLALGSYEQYF.

The genes are TRBV19 and TRBJ2-7; 11 bases are a match to TRBD1. J was trimmed by 2 bases and V by 7 bases; bases with no gene match: 16. CDR1 LNHDA and CDR2 SQIVND come from the germline V gene (reference sequence). This CDR3 region has 18 residues. The DNA of the CDR3 is TGTGCCAGTACCCCGGTCGGACAGGGGGCATCGAGAGCCTACGAGCAGTACTTC. Its translation is CASTPVGQGASRAYEQYF.

The V call is TRBV7-9, the J call TRBJ2-7; possibly TRBD2 for D (5 bases). Deletions cut 5 bases from V and 5 bases from J, with 16 bases between. CDR1 is SEHNR, CDR2 FQNEAQ, per germline (reference sequence). CDR3 size: 14 residues. DNA for the CDR3: TGTGCCAGCAGCCCGAGGGTTAATGGGGACGAGCAGTACTTC. Protein: CASSPRVNGDEQYF. The full variable domain, in which reference TRBV7-9 and TRBJ2-7 provide the parts outside the CDR3, is DTGVSQNPRHKITKRGQNVTFRCDPISEHNRLYWYRQTLGQGPEFLTYFQNEAQLEKSRLLSDRFSAERPKGSFSTLEIQRTEQGDSAMYLCASSPRVNGDEQYFGPGTRLTVT.

The chain carries TRBV25-1 and TRBJ1-6; D not certain. Per germline, CDR1 MGHDK and CDR2 SYGVNS. Trimming left V 5 bases short and J 7 bases short, with 12 bases between. This CDR3 has 14 residues. The CDR3 DNA sequence: TGTGCCAGCAGTCGGGGAGAGGGAAATTCACCCCTCCACTTT. Amino acid sequence: CASSRGEGNSPLHF.

This clone was seen once. The chain combines TRBV12-3 or TRBV12-4 with TRBJ2-5; D gene uncertain. This CDR3 has 13 residues. Trimming removed 7 bases from V and 3 bases from J, with 12 bases in between. The CDR3 bases are TGTGCCAGCACCCCCCGGTTCAAAGAGACCCAGTACTTC. It encodes CASTPRFKETQYF.

The chain joins TRBV14 to TRBJ2-1; 13 nucleotides align to TRBD2. This CDR3 has 18 residues. With 3 bases clipped from V and 5 bases from J, the junction kept 10 bases outside the gene matches. CDR1 and CDR2 from the germline V gene are SGHDN and FVKESK. CDR3 loop: CASSQERTSGRGHNEQFF. The CDR3 DNA reads as TGTGCCAGCAGCCAGGAAAGGACTAGCGGGAGAGGCCACAATGAGCAGTTCTTC.

V usage is TRBV5-4 and J usage is TRBJ2-1; maybe TRBD2 (6 bases). Germline CDR1 and CDR2: SGHNT and YYREEE (reference sequence). The CDR3 spans 15 residues. Trimming cost V 3 bases and J 5 bases, with 15 bases left between them. The CDR3 region has the DNA TGTGCCAGCAGCTCGGGACTCCATATAAACAATGAGCAGTTCTTC. As protein: CASSSGLHINNEQFF.

This clone was picked up a small number of times. The chain is built from TRBV5-6 and TRBJ2-2; 7 positions match TRBD2. The CDR3 length is 16 residues. The J segment lost 5 bases and the V segment lost 1 base, leaving 8 bases of the junction unmatched. Germline V gene sequence: CDR1 SGHDT, CDR2 YYEEEE. The CDR3 spells CASSLREAGRTGELFF. Written as DNA, the CDR3 is TGTGCCAGCAGCTTGCGGGAGGCAGGGCGTACCGGGGAGCTGTTTTTT.

The rearrangement links TRBV28 to TRBJ2-5; 11 bases map to TRBD1. This CDR3 contains 14 residues. CDR1 and CDR2 (germline): MDHEN, SYDVKM. V shed 11 bases, J shed 5 bases, and the junction held 10 bases outside the gene matches. CDR3 sequence reads: CALGDRDRGETQYF. The CDR3 DNA reads TGTGCCCTTGGGGACCGGGACAGGGGGGAGACCCAGTACTTC.

The CDR3 bases are TGTGCCAGCAGGTTTAGCGGTCGGACCTACGAGCAGTACTTC. This translates into CASRFSGRTYEQYF. The genes are TRBV28 and TRBJ2-7; D possibly corresponds to TRBD2 (6 bases). V was clipped by 6 bases and J by 2 bases, with 14 bases between them. The CDR3 totals 14 residues. The germline V gene encodes CDR1 MDHEN and CDR2 SYDVKM.

The chain uses TRBV7-2 and TRBJ2-7, with D maybe TRBD1 (5 bases). This CDR3 has 15 residues. Trimming pared 5 bases from V and 2 bases from J, leaving 16 bases between. The germline CDR1 and CDR2 sequences are SGHTA and FQGNSA. CDR3 sequence: CASSAGPANPYEQYF. DNA for the CDR3: TGTGCCAGCAGCGCAGGGCCGGCGAACCCCTACGAGCAGTACTTC.

The J gene is TRBJ2-1, the V gene TRBV29-1, with 7 bases matching TRBD1. This CDR3 is built from 11 residues. Unmatched junction bases numbered 5, after V lost 1 base and J lost 14 bases. Germline V gene lookup returns CDR1 SQVTM and CDR2 ANQGSEA. CDR3 in DNA: TGCAGCGTTGAAGGGACACAGGGGAAGTTCTTC. Protein: CSVEGTQGKFF.

The chain recombines TRBV23-1 with TRBJ2-1, with 10 positions matching TRBD1. TRBV23-1 is flagged as an ORF with uncertain function. There are 17 residues in the CDR3. The trim removed 5 bases at V and 6 bases at J, leaving 13 bases unmatched. DNA for the CDR3: TGCGCCAGCAGTGGCCGAGCGGACAGGGGGATGGGCAATGAGCAGTTCTTC. Protein: CASSGRADRGMGNEQFF.

CDR3 in DNA: TGTGCCAGCAGCTTGGGGGGACACGGATCCGGTGAGACCCAGTACTTC. It codes for CASSLGGHGSGETQYF. The genes are TRBV5-6 and TRBJ2-5; TRBD1 is a possible D gene (6 bases). The V end was cut by 0 bases, the J end by 5 bases, with 17 bases between. The germline V gene has CDR1 SGHDT and CDR2 YYEEEE. This CDR3 is 16 amino acids long.

The rearrangement links TRBV5-8 to TRBJ2-5, with D possibly matching TRBD2 (6 bases). CDR1 is SGHTS, CDR2 YDEGEE, per germline. The CDR3 contains 14 residues. Trimming stripped 4 bases from V and 2 bases from J, with 12 bases between. The CDR3 loop reads CASSPGLMQETQYF. The DNA for the CDR3 is TGTGCCAGCAGCCCGGGACTTATGCAAGAGACCCAGTACTTC.

The chain couples TRBV30 to TRBJ1-2; weak D call: TRBD1 (5 bases). Germline-derived CDR1 and CDR2 are GTSNPN and SVGIG (reference sequence). The CDR3 sequence is 13 residues long. Trimming took 2 bases from V and 5 from J, leaving 12 bases between them. CDR3 DNA: TGTGCCTGGAGTCTGGGGCGTAGGTATGGCTACACCTTC. Translated: CAWSLGRRYGYTF.

The chain combines TRBV12-3 or TRBV12-4 with TRBJ1-2, with D perhaps TRBD1 (5 bases). CDR3 length: 12 amino acids. Trimming left V 4 bases short and J 7 bases short, with 10 bases between. The CDR3 region is CASSSLGGGYTF. CDR3 bases: TGTGCCAGCAGTTCGCTGGGGGGTGGCTACACCTTC.

The genes are TRBV14 and TRBJ2-2, with 7 bases fitting TRBD1. This CDR3 is 15 amino acids long. After removal of 1 base from V and 4 bases from J, the junction contained 3 bases not matched to a gene. Germline V gene sequence: CDR1 SGHDN, CDR2 FVKESK. CDR3 nucleotides: TGTGCCAGCAGCCAAGTACAGGGGATCACCGGGGAGCTGTTTTTT. Its protein is CASSQVQGITGELFF.

The chain is built from TRBV30 and TRBJ1-5; D is possibly TRBD1 (6 bases). V shed 0 bases and J shed 1 base, with 16 bases lying between them. The CDR3 length is 17 residues. Per germline, CDR1 GTSNPN and CDR2 SVGIG (reference sequence). CDR3 sequence reads: CAWSVGRDTRSNQPQHF. The CDR3 DNA reads as TGTGCCTGGAGTGTGGGCCGGGACACACGAAGCAATCAGCCCCAGCATTTT.

The J gene is TRBJ2-2, the V gene TRBV2; D not resolved. The CDR3 runs 14 residues. CDR1 is SNHLY, CDR2 FYNNEI, per germline. Trimming removed 4 bases from V and 7 bases from J, with 13 bases in between. CDR3 protein: CASSVRRIIGELFF. CDR3 coding DNA: TGTGCCAGCAGTGTCAGGCGAATCATCGGGGAGCTGTTTTTT.

Points on this clone: Given a much more abundant clone one base away, this may be a read error. The chain recombines TRBV5-4 with TRBJ1-2; 7 nucleotides align to TRBD1. CDR1 is SGHNT, CDR2 YYREEE, per germline (reference sequence). The CDR3 is 18 amino acids. The CDR3 coding sequence is TGTGTCAGCAGCGCCGGACAGGTTCCGACCTCTTTTAACTATGGCTACACCTTC. It encodes CVSSAGQVPTSFNYGYTF.

This sequence joins TRBV2 and TRBJ1-2; 8 bases map to TRBD1. The CDR3 loop spans 15 amino acids. J was trimmed by 2 bases and V by 6 bases; bases with no gene match: 8. CDR1 is SNHLY and CDR2 is FYNNEI in the germline V gene. The CDR3 protein is CASRTGEGGNYGYTF. The CDR3, as DNA: TGTGCCAGCAGGACAGGGGAAGGTGGGAACTATGGCTACACCTTC.